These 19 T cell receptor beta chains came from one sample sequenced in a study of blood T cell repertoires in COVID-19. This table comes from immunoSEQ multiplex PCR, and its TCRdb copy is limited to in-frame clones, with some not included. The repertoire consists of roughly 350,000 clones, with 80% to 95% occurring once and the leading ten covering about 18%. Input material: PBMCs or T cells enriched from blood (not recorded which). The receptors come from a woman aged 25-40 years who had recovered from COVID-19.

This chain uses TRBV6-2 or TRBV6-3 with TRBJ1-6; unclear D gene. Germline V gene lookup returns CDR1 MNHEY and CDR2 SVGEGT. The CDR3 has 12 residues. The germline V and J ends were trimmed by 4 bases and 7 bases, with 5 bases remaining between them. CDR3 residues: CASSWQNSPLHF. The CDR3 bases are TGTGCCAGCAGTTGGCAGAATTCACCCCTCCACTTT.

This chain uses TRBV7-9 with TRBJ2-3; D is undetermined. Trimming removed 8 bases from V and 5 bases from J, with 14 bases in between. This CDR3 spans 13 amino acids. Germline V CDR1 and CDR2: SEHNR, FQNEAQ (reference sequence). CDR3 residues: CASSTVLEDTQYF. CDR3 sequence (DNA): TGTGCCAGCTCCACCGTGCTAGAAGATACGCAGTATTTT. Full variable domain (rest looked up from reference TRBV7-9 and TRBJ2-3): DTGVSQNPRHKITKRGQNVTFRCDPISEHNRLYWYRQTLGQGPEFLTYFQNEAQLEKSRLLSDRFSAERPKGSFSTLEIQRTEQGDSAMYLCASSTVLEDTQYFGPGTRLTVL.

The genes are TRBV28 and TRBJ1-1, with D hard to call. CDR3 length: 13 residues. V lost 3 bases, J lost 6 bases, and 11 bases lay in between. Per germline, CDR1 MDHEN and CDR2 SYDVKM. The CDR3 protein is CASSLGGWSEAFF. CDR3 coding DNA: TGTGCCAGCAGTTTGGGAGGTTGGTCTGAAGCTTTCTTT.

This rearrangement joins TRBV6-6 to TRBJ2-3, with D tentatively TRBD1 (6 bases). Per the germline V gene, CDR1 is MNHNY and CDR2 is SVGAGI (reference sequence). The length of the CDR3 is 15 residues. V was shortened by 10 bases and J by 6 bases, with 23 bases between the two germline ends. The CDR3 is CATRRGSAAVDTQYF. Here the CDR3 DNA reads TGTGCCACCCGAAGGGGGTCAGCCGCCGTGGATACGCAGTATTTT.

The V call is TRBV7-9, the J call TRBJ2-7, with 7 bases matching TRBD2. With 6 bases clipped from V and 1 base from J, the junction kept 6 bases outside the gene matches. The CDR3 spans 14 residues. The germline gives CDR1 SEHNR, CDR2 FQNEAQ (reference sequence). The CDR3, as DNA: TGTGCCAGCAGGGGGGGGATCGGTTCCTACGAGCAGTACTTC. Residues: CASRGGIGSYEQYF.

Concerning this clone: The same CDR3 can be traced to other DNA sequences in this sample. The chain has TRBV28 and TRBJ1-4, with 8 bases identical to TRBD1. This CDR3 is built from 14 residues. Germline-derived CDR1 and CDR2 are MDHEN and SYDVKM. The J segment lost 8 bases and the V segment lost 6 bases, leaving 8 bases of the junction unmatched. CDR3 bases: TGTGCCAGCAGCCTGGACAGGGTAGGGGAAAAACTGTTTTTT. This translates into CASSLDRVGEKLFF.

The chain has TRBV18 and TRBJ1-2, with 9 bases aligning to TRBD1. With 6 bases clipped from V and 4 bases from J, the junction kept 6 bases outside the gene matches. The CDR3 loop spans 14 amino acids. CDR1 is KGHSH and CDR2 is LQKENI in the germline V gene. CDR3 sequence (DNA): TGTGCCAGCTCCTCCGGGACAGGGAGCTATGGCTACACCTTC. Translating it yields CASSSGTGSYGYTF.

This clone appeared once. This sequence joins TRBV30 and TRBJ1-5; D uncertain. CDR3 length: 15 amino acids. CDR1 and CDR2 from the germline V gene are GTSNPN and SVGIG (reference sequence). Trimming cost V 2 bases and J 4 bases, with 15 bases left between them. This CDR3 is CAWSSKQNLNQPQHF. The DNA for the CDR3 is TGTGCCTGGAGTTCAAAACAGAACTTAAATCAGCCCCAGCATTTT. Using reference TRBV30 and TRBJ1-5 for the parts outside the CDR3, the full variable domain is SQTIHQWPATLVQPVGSPLSLECTVEGTSNPNLYWYRQAAGRGLQLLFYSVGIGQISSEVPQNLSASRPQDRQFILSSKKLLLSDSGFYLCAWSSKQNLNQPQHFGDGTRLSIL.

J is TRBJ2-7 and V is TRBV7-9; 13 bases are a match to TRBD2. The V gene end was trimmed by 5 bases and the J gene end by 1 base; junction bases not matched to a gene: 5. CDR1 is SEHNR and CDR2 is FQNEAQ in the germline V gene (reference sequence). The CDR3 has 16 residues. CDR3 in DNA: TGTGCCAGCAGCCGCTCGGGACTAGCGGGGTCCTACGAGCAGTACTTC. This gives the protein CASSRSGLAGSYEQYF.

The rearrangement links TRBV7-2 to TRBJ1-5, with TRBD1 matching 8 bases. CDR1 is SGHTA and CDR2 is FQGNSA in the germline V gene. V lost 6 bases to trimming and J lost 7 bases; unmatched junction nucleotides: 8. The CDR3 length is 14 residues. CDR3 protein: CASSNDRGNQPQHF. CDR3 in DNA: TGTGCCAGCAGTAACGACAGGGGTAACCAGCCCCAGCATTTT.

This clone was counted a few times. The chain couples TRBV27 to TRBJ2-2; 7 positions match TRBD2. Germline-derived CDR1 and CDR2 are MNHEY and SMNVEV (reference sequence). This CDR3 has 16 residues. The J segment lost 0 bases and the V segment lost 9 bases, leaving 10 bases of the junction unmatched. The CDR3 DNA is TGTGCCAGTAAGTCGGGAGCGGGGTCGAACACCGGGGAGCTGTTTTTT. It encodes CASKSGAGSNTGELFF.

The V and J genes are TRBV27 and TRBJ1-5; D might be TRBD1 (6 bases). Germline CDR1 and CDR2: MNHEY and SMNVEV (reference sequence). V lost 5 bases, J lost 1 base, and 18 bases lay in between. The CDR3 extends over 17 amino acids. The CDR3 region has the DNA TGTGCCAGCAGTCCCCCGGGAGGGGGAGGGAGCAATCAGCCCCAGCATTTT. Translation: CASSPPGGGGSNQPQHF.

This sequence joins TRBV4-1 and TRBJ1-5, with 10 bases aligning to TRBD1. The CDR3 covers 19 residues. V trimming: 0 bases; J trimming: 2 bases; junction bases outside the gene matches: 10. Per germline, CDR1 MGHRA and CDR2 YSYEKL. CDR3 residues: CASSQDWGYGTGGNQPQHF. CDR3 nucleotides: TGCGCCAGCAGCCAAGATTGGGGATACGGGACAGGGGGCAATCAGCCCCAGCATTTT.

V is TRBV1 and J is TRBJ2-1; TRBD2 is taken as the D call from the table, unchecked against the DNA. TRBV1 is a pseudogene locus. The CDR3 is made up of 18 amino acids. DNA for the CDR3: TGCACCAGCAGCCAAGATGAGCCTAGCGGGAGGGCCGTCAATGAGCAGTTCTTC. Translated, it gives CTSSQDEPSGRAVNEQFF.

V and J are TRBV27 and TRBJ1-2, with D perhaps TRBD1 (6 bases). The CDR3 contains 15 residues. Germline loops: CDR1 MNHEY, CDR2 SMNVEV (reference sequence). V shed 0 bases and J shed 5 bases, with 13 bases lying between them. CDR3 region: CASSLSGQAGYGYTF. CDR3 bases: TGTGCCAGCAGTTTATCGGGACAAGCTGGGTATGGCTACACCTTC.

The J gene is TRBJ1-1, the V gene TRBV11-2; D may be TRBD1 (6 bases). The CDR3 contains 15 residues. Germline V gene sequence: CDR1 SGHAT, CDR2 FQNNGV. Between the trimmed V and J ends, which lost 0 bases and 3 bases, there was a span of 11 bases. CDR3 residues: CASSLDGGGYTEAFF. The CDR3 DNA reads TGTGCCAGCAGCTTAGATGGGGGCGGGTACACTGAAGCTTTCTTT.

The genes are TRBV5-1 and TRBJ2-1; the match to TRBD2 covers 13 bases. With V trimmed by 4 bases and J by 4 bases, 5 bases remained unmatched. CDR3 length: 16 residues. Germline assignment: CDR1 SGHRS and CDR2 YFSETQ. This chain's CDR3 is CASSVPLAGGYNEQFF. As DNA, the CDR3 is TGCGCCAGCAGCGTACCACTAGCGGGAGGGTACAATGAGCAGTTCTTC.

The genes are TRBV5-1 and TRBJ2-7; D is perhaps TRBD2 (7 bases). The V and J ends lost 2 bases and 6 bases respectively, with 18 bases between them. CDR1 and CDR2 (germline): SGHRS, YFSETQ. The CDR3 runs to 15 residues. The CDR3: CASSFRSGGAPEQYF. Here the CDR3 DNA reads TGCGCCAGCAGCTTTCGCTCGGGGGGCGCCCCCGAGCAGTACTTC. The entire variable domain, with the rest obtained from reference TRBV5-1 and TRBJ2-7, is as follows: KAGVTQTPRYLIKTRGQQVTLSCSPISGHRSVSWYQQTPGQGLQFLFEYFSETQRNKGNFPGRFSGRQFSNSRSEMNVSTLELGDSALYLCASSFRSGGAPEQYFGPGTRLTVT.

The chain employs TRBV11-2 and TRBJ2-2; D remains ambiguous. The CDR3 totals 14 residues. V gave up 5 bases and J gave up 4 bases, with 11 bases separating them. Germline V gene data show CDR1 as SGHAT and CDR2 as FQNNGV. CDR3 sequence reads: CASSAMRSTGELFF. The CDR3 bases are TGTGCCAGCAGCGCTATGCGATCCACCGGGGAGCTGTTTTTT. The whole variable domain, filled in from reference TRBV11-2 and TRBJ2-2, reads EAGVAQSPRYKIIEKRQSVAFWCNPISGHATLYWYQQILGQGPKLLIQFQNNGVVDDSQLPKDRFSAERLKGVDSTLKIQPAKLEDSAVYLCASSAMRSTGELFFGEGSRLTVL.